This TCR beta chain was profiled in a study of spatial heterogeneity in lung cancer. TCRdb passed the 5' RACE reads through MiXCR, listing each CDR3 protein once. The sample carries about 44,000 distinct CDR3 sequences, around 15% recorded once. Time point noted: sample taken at primary tumor resection. Material for sequencing was whole RNA from tumor, nontumor lung or frozen PBMC, left unsorted. The V and J ends lost 7 bases and 1 base, in that order; junction bases with no gene match: 4. Germline CDR1 SGHRS, CDR2 YFSETQ. CDR3 size: 14 residues. The chain carries TRBV5-1 and TRBJ2-7; 11 bases are a match to TRBD1. The starting material was PBMCs, obtained at surgery. The receptor's source is a male donor with early-stage non-small cell lung cancer. The CDR3 region has the DNA TGCGCCAGCTCCGGGACAGGGGGTTCCTACGAGCAGTACTTC. Protein: CASSGTGGSYEQYF.